These 3 T cell receptor beta chains originate from one sample sequenced in a study of T cell repertoires in cytomegalovirus infection. Their recognized antigens are unknown. TCRdb independently ran MiXCR on the reads; one entry per CDR3 protein. In the table there are about 110,000 distinct CDR3 sequences, under 55% of which are singletons. The sequencing used CD8+ T cells from cultured PBMCs, collected from culture after CMV antigen stimulation. These receptors were collected from a human donor in good health (CMV status not recorded). Some clones in this sample may be carry-over from other donors' samples.

The sample holds a few counts of this clonotype. The V and J genes are TRBV28 and TRBJ2-1; TRBD2 aligns across 10 bases. The junction had 13 bases not matched to a gene; V was cut back by 6 bases and J by 8 bases. This CDR3 is 16 amino acids long. Germline loops: CDR1 MDHEN, CDR2 SYDVKM. Here the CDR3 reads CASRRTSGAMGYEQFF. The DNA of the CDR3 is TGTGCCAGCAGGCGAACTAGCGGGGCAATGGGGTATGAGCAGTTCTTC.

The chain links TRBV12-3 or TRBV12-4 to TRBJ2-3, with D possibly TRBD1 on 5 matching bases. The CDR3 runs to 14 residues. Trimming left V 2 bases short and J 4 bases short, with 10 bases between. CDR3 loop: CASSLQGPPDTQYF. CDR3 in DNA: TGTGCCAGCAGTTTACAGGGCCCTCCAGATACGCAGTATTTT.

The CDR3 DNA reads as TGTGCCAGCAGCCCTTGGACTAGCGGGGATACCGGGGAGCTGTTTTTT. Residues: CASSPWTSGDTGELFF. The V call is TRBV7-6, the J call TRBJ2-2; 12 bases align to TRBD2. This CDR3 has 16 amino acids. In germline, CDR1 is SGHVS, CDR2 FNYEAQ. The V gene end was trimmed by 5 bases and the J gene end by 5 bases; junction bases not matched to a gene: 6.